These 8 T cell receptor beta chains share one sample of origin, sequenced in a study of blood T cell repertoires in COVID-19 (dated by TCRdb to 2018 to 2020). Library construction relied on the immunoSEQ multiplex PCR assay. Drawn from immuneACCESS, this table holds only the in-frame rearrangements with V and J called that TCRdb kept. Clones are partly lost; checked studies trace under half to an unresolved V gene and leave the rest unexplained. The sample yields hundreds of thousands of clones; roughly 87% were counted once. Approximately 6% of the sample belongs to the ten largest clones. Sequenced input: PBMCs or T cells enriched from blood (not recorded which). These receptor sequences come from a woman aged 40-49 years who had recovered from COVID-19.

The CDR3 DNA reads TGTGCCAGCAGTTTAACTAGGAGCTACGAGCAGTACTTC. This encodes CASSLTRSYEQYF. The genes are TRBV27 and TRBJ2-7, with D tentatively TRBD2 (5 bases). The CDR3 loop spans 13 amino acids. Trimming removed 2 bases at V and 3 bases at J, with 8 bases between. Germline loops: CDR1 MNHEY, CDR2 SMNVEV (reference sequence).

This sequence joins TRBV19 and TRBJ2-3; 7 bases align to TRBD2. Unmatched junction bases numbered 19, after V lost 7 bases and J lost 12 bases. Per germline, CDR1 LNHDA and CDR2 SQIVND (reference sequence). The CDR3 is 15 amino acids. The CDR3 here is CASNRGVCGASGQYF. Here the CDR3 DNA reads TGTGCCAGTAATCGGGGGGTGTGCGGTGCGTCGGGCCAGTATTTT.

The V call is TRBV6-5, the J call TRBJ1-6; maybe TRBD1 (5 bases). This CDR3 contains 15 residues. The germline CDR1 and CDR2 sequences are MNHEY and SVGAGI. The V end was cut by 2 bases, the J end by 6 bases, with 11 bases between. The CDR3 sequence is CASSYGGTVNSPLHF. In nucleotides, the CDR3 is TGTGCCAGCAGTTACGGGGGGACCGTTAATTCACCCCTCCACTTT.

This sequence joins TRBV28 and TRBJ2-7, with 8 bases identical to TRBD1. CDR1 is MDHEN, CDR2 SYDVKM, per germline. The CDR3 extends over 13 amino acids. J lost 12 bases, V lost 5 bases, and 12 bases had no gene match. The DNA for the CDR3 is TGTGCCAGCAGTCCCCAGCTGGACAGGGTTGGGTACTTC. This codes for CASSPQLDRVGYF.

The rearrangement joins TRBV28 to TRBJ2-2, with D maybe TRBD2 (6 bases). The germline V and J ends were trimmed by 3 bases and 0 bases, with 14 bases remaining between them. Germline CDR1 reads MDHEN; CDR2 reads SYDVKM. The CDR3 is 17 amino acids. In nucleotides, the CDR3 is TGTGCCAGCAGTTTGGGTGGCCTAGCGACGAACACCGGGGAGCTGTTTTTT. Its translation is CASSLGGLATNTGELFF.

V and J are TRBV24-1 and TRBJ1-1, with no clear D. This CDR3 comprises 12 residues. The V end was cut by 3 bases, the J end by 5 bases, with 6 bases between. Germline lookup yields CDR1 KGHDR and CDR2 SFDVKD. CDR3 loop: CATSDPGTEAFF. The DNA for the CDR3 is TGTGCCACCAGTGATCCGGGAACTGAAGCTTTCTTT.

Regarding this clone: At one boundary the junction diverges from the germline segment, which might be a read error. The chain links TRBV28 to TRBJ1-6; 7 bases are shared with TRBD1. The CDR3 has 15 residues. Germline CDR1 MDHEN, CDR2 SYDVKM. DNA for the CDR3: TGTGTCAGCAGCCAGGGGGGCTCCTATAATTCACCCCTCCACTTT. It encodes CVSSQGGSYNSPLHF.

The CDR3 nucleotides are TGTGCCAGCAGCCAACCAGCGGACACTGAAGCTTTCTTT. It encodes CASSQPADTEAFF. The chain couples TRBV4-2 to TRBJ1-1; D is ambiguous. From germline, CDR1 is LGHNA and CDR2 YNFKEQ. This CDR3 is built from 13 residues. V shed 2 bases and J shed 3 bases, with 7 bases lying between them.